Each of the 12 T cell receptor beta chains below was sequenced from the same sample in a study of blood T cell repertoires in COVID-19. Sequenced by immunoSEQ multiplex PCR; TCRdb stores in-frame clones only, minus some. In the table there are a few hundred thousand clones, around 90% of which are singletons. Sequenced input: PBMCs or T cells enriched from blood (not recorded which). These receptors came from a woman between 40 and 55 years old who had recovered from COVID-19.

The CDR3 sequence is CASTRRGQANYGYTF. The CDR3 DNA sequence: TGTGCCAGCACTCGGCGGGGGCAAGCTAACTATGGCTACACCTTC. This chain connects TRBV28 to TRBJ1-2, with D possibly being TRBD1 (6 bases). V lost 7 bases, J lost 0 bases, and 15 bases lay in between. The germline V gene encodes CDR1 MDHEN and CDR2 SYDVKM. This CDR3 has 15 residues.

This chain joins TRBV6-5 and TRBJ2-2; 8 nucleotides line up with TRBD2. The J segment lost 9 bases and the V segment lost 0 bases, leaving 6 bases of the junction unmatched. The CDR3 loop spans 15 amino acids. Germline V gives CDR1 MNHEY, CDR2 SVGAGI. This CDR3 reads CASSYSTIAGWELFF. For the CDR3, the DNA is TGTGCCAGCAGTTACTCGACGATAGCGGGATGGGAGCTGTTTTTT.

The rearrangement joins TRBV18 to TRBJ1-5, with D maybe TRBD1 (5 bases). CDR1 KGHSH and CDR2 LQKENI come from the germline V gene. Trimming removed 1 base from V and 1 base from J, with 5 bases in between. The CDR3 has 14 residues. Here the CDR3 DNA reads TGTGCCAGCTCACCACAGGGGAGCAATCAGCCCCAGCATTTT. Its translation is CASSPQGSNQPQHF.

About this clone itself: Sequence at one end of the junction differs from germline and may be a read error. The chain has TRBV7-9 and TRBJ1-2; D gene unclear. CDR3 length: 13 residues. Germline CDR1 and CDR2: SEHNR and FQNEAQ (reference sequence). The CDR3 coding sequence is TGTGCCAGCAGCTTAACTGCAGGTGCCGCTCCGTCCTTC. Translated, it gives CASSLTAGAAPSF. The full variable domain, its missing parts supplied by reference TRBV7-9 and TRBJ1-2, is DTGVSQNPRHKITKRGQNVTFRCDPISEHNRLYWYRQTLGQGPEFLTYFQNEAQLEKSRLLSDRFSAERPKGSFSTLEIQRTEQGDSAMYLCASSLTAGAAPSFGSGTRLTVV.

The sample holds a few counts of this clone. This rearrangement joins TRBV7-2 to TRBJ1-1; 8 bases map to TRBD1. From germline, CDR1 is SGHTA and CDR2 FQGNSA. V lost 7 bases to trimming and J lost 8 bases; unmatched junction nucleotides: 9. The CDR3 sequence is 13 residues long. This CDR3 is CASTKAGGEEAFF. The CDR3 DNA reads as TGTGCCAGCACTAAGGCAGGGGGCGAGGAAGCTTTCTTT.

The chain combines TRBV9 with TRBJ2-3; 7 nucleotides align to TRBD2. Looked up from germline, CDR1 is SGDLS and CDR2 is YYNGEE. J was trimmed by 2 bases and V by 2 bases; bases with no gene match: 11. The CDR3 has 17 residues. The CDR3 bases are TGTGCCAGCAGCGTGTGGGCGGGGCTAGCGGACACAGATACGCAGTATTTT. Translated, it gives CASSVWAGLADTDTQYF.

This chain connects TRBV1 to TRBJ2-7; the table's D call TRBD2 went unverified against the DNA. TRBV1 constitutes a pseudogene. This CDR3 region has 17 residues. DNA of the CDR3: TGCACCAGCAGCCAACCTGCCGGGACTAGCGGGCCCTACGAGCAGTACTTC. Its translation: CTSSQPAGTSGPYEQYF.

This clone was picked up one time. V and J are TRBV6-5 and TRBJ1-5, with 10 bases aligning to TRBD1. V was clipped by 7 bases and J by 7 bases; unmatched bases: 4. Germline assignment: CDR1 MNHEY and CDR2 SVGAGI. The CDR3 covers 13 residues. The CDR3 spells CASTTDRGQPQHF. As DNA, the CDR3 is TGTGCCAGCACCACGGACAGGGGGCAGCCCCAGCATTTT.

As to this clone: Distinct nucleotide sequences in the sample also encode this CDR3. V is TRBV20-1 and J is TRBJ1-1; D uncertain. With 6 bases removed from V and 1 base from J, the gap between germline ends came to 6 bases. The CDR3 extends over 11 amino acids. The germline V gene encodes CDR1 DFQATT and CDR2 SNEGSKA (reference sequence). The CDR3: CSARQNTEAFF. CDR3 in DNA: TGCAGTGCGAGACAGAACACTGAAGCTTTCTTT.

This clone turned up a few times. The chain combines TRBV11-2 with TRBJ2-5; possible D gene TRBD2, 6 bases. CDR1 is SGHAT, CDR2 FQNNGV, per germline. The CDR3 length is 14 residues. Trimming took 4 bases from V and 1 from J, leaving 10 bases between them. This CDR3 reads CASSSVGGQETQYF. CDR3 coding DNA: TGTGCCAGCAGCTCCGTGGGGGGCCAAGAGACCCAGTACTTC. Using reference TRBV11-2 and TRBJ2-5 for the parts outside the CDR3, the full variable domain is EAGVAQSPRYKIIEKRQSVAFWCNPISGHATLYWYQQILGQGPKLLIQFQNNGVVDDSQLPKDRFSAERLKGVDSTLKIQPAKLEDSAVYLCASSSVGGQETQYFGPGTRLLVL.

This clone is a singleton in its sample. The genes are TRBV14 and TRBJ2-1; TRBD1 is a possible D gene (6 bases). This CDR3 has 16 amino acids. CDR1 is SGHDN and CDR2 is FVKESK in the germline V gene. Trimming shortened V by 4 bases and J by 0 bases, and 13 bases separated the two germline ends. CDR3 residues: CASSLYRASSYNEQFF. As DNA, the CDR3 is TGTGCCAGCAGCCTATACAGGGCCAGCTCCTACAATGAGCAGTTCTTC.

This clone was seen more than once but under ten times. The gene calls are TRBV7-9 and TRBJ1-1; no definite D call. Trimming pared 6 bases from V and 5 bases from J, leaving 19 bases between. CDR1 SEHNR and CDR2 FQNEAQ come from the germline V gene (reference sequence). The CDR3 contains 15 residues. CDR3 DNA: TGTGCCAGCAGTCCATCAGCCGGGTCCGGGACTGAAGCTTTCTTT. This encodes CASSPSAGSGTEAFF.